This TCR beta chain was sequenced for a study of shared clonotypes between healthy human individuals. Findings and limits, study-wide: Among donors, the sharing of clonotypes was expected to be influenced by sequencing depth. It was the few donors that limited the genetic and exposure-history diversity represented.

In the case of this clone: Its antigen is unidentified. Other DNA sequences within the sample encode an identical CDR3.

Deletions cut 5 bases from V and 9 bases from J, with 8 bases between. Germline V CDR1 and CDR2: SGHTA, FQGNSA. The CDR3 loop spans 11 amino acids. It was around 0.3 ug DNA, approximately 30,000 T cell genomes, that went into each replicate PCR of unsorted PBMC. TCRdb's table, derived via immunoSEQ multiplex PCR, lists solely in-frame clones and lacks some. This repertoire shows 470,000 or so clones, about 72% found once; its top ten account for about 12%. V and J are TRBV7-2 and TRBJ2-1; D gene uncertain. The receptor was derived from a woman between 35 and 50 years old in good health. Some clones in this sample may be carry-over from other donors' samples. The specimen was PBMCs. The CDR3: CASSLVGEQFF. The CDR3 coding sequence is TGTGCCAGCAGCCTTGTCGGTGAGCAGTTCTTC.